This T cell receptor (beta chain) is drawn from a study of blood T cell repertoires in COVID-19 (dated by TCRdb to about 2020). Regarding the study in general: Collaborator samples came from the United States, Italy and Spain and covered acute and convalescent phases of COVID-19. The material from the prospective study consisted of cDNA or gDNA derived from T cells, B-cell-depleted T cells, or PBMCs. Subjects who had been exposed to COVID-19, were actively infected with it, or had recovered from it provided the deeply sampled blood TCRbeta repertoires that made up the dataset. The repertoires were made available in a free public database intended to serve as a resource for research on the immune response to SARS-CoV-2. The samples were drawn from two sources: the first 160 participants of the ongoing ImmuneRACE study, and 950 to 1,500 subjects contributed by 6 global collaborators. The sample metadata nearly always contained a de-identified subject ID, COVID-19 status, age in years and sex. Where available, HLA class I and class II types were obtained from metadata supplied by the sample provider rather than from assay-based typing.

TCRbeta CDR3 regions were amplified from genomic DNA by means of the immunoSEQ Assay, a bias-controlled multiplex PCR. On the authors' methods: The number of nucleated cells in each sample was estimated from the amplification of reference gene primers within the assay. Sequence reads were collapsed and filtered to measure the absolute abundance of every unique TCRbeta CDR3 rearrangement. For each sample, productive Simpson clonality was calculated as the square root of Simpson's diversity index over productive rearrangements. What TCRdb holds here is the immuneACCESS table cut down to in-frame rearrangements. Part of the clones is not present; checked against another copy, under half of the missing clones reflect an unresolved V gene, and the others are unexplained. Clone size and V and J calls were adopted from that table, with D and trimming inferred from the DNA. This sample comprises 70,000 to 95,000 clones, 80% of them detected only once. The ten largest clones represent around 13% of the sample.

Collaborating institutions collected whole blood in K2EDTA tubes following their own protocols. For TCRbeta analysis, collaborator samples were shipped as frozen whole blood, as isolated PBMCs, or as DNA extracted from either sample type. The CDR3, from cysteine to phenylalanine, totals 12 residues. The read is trimmed to its CDR3 DNA, 36 bases read in frame from base 1. V gives up 2 bases and J gives up 5 bases, and the segment between their germline ends measures 5 bases. CDR1 and CDR2 (SGHDT, YYEEEE) derive from the germline V gene. Here is what the overall study found, with its caveats: Clinical and demographic metadata were provided uncurated, with the amount varying by source and participant.

A word on this clone: Its binding antigen is unknown. No base quality values were provided; no much bigger clone lies one nucleotide off.

Recombination joined TRBV5-6 with TRBJ2-1; no D segment can be confidently identified. The sample consisted of peripheral blood. The TCR originated in a woman in her forties with active or convalescent COVID-19. The nucleotide sequence is given as TGTGCCAGCAGCTTCCCCAACAATGAGCAGTTCTTC. Its translation reads: CASSFPNNEQFF.